Reported below is one TCR beta chain. Trimming stripped 6 bases from V and 0 bases from J, with 13 bases between. The CDR3 covers 14 residues. CDR1 is SGHDT, CDR2 YYEEEE, per germline. The table came from immunoSEQ multiplex PCR; TCRdb's copy has only in-frame clones and leaves some out. The sample has about 57,000 clones; roughly 78% are singletons. This record belongs to a study of blood T cell repertoires in COVID-19. V is TRBV5-6 and J is TRBJ2-7; D is possibly TRBD1 (6 bases). Sequencing was carried out using peripheral blood. This clonotype originated in a man between 60 and 70 years old with acute or convalescent COVID-19. The CDR3 DNA sequence: TGTGCCAGCAAAAAACAGGGTAGCTCCTACGAGCAGTACTTC. Amino acids: CASKKQGSSYEQYF.